This T cell receptor (beta chain) comes out of a study of blood T cells in healthy people across ages. The CDR3 contains 15 residues. The V end was cut by 1 base, the J end by 0 bases, with 10 bases between. Germline V gene sequence: CDR1 SGHRS, CDR2 YFSETQ. Alongside a J-beta primer mix, a sample-barcoded 5' primer served in a second PCR lasting roughly 6 to 11 cycles. Via MiXCR, TCRdb re-called the 5' RACE reads, giving one row per CDR3 protein. The sample consists of 750,000 to 850,000 distinct CDR3 sequences, 20% to 30% of them appearing once. At least 5 micrograms of total RNA were extracted per sample. This same sample was also part of a study on T cells of mothers and their children. From that study: A few healthy Caucasian mothers gave samples, and so did their six children. Whatever RNA was extracted went entirely into cDNA synthesis, at roughly 1.5 ug per 15 ul.

The source of this sequence is a boy aged 5-17 years in good health. Sequencing was done on a sample of blood. The rearrangement joins TRBV5-1 to TRBJ1-2; D ambiguous. CDR3 sequence reads: CASSLRPDTNYGYTF. The DNA of the CDR3 is TGCGCCAGCAGCTTGAGGCCCGATACTAACTATGGCTACACCTTC.